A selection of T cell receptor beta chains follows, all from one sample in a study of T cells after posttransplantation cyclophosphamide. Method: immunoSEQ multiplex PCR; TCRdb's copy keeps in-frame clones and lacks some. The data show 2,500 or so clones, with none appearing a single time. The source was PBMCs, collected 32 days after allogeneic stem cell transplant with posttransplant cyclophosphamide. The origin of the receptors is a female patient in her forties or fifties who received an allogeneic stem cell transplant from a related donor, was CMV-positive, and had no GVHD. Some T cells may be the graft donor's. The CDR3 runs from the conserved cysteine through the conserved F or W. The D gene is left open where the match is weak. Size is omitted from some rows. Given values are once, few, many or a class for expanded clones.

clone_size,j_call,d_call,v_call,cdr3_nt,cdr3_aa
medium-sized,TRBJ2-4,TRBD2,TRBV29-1,TGCAGCTTATTAGCGGGAGACAAAAACATTCAGTACTTC,CSLLAGDKNIQYF
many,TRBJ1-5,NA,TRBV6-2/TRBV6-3,TGTGCCAGCAGTTACTACCTCCCAACAGGGAATCAGCCCCAGCATTTT,CASSYYLPTGNQPQHF
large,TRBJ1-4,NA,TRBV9,TGTGCCAGCAGCGGCCCTGCCGGGGGAAAACTGTTTTTT,CASSGPAGGKLFF
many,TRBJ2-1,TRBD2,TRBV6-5,TGTGCCAGCAGTCCTAGCGGGAGGACAGGGGTTGAGCAGTTCTTC,CASSPSGRTGVEQFF
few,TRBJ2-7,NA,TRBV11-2,TGTGCCAGCAGCTTAAGAGGGGGGGGAATAGTAGCCTACGAGCAGTACTTC,CASSLRGGGIVAYEQYF
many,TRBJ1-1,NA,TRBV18,TGTGCCAGCTCTCTATCCGTGGCGGACACTGAAGCTTTCTTT,CASSLSVADTEAFF
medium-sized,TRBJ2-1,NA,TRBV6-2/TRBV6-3,TGTGCCAGCAGTCGAGGCAGGGGGGCCATCTATGAGCAGTTCTTC,CASSRGRGAIYEQFF
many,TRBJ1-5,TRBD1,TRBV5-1,TGCGCCAGCAGCTTGGTAGGGGGCGGTCAGCCCCAGCATTTT,CASSLVGGGQPQHF
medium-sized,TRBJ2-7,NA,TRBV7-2,TGTGCCAGCAGCTTCTCTTCCCCCTACGAGCAGTACTTC,CASSFSSPYEQYF
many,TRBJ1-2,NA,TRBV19,TGTGCCAGTAGTACCCGGGACAACAACTATGGCTACACCTTC,CASSTRDNNYGYTF
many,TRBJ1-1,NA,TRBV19,TGTGCCAGTAGCGAATCGGGGGGGTGGAGAACTGAAGCTTTCTTT,CASSESGGWRTEAFF
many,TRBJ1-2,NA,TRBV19,TGTGCCAGTACCAACAGGGCTGGCTACACCTTC,CASTNRAGYTF
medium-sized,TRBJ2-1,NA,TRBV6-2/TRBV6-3,TGTGCCAGCAGTTACTCAGCCGACACTCAGTCGAATGAGCAGTTCTTC,CASSYSADTQSNEQFF
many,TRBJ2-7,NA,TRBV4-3,TGCGCCAGCAGCCAAGACAGGTTCTACGAGCAGTACTTC,CASSQDRFYEQYF
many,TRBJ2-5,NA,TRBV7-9,TGTGCCAGCAGCTCCAATACAGGGCAAGAGACCCAGTACTTC,CASSSNTGQETQYF
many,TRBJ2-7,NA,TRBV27,TGTGCCAGCAGGCTGGAGGAGGGGGATTATTGGGAGCAGTACTTC,CASRLEEGDYWEQYF
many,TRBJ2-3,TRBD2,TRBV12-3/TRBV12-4,TGTGCCAGCAGTTTACTCAATCGGGGACTAGCGGTAACTTTT,CASSLLNRGLAVTF
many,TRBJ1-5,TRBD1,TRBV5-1,TGCGCCAGCAGCCCTCTTGGACAGGGGAATCAGCCCCAGCATTTT,CASSPLGQGNQPQHF
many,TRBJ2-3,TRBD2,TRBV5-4,TGTGCCAGCAGCTCCGGGACTAGCGGCACAGATACGCAGTATTTT,CASSSGTSGTDTQYF
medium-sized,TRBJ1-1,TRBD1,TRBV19,TGTGCCAGTAGCGACAGGGGAGGTACTGAAGCTTTCTTT,CASSDRGGTEAFF
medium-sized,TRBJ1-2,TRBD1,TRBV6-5,TGTGCCAGCACCAGGGGCATGCCAGGGGGTGGCTACACCTTC,CASTRGMPGGGYTF
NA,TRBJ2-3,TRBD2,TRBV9,TGTGCCAGCAGCTCTGGACTAGCGGGGAGGGCAGATACGCAGTATTTT,CASSSGLAGRADTQYF
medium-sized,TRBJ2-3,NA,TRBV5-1,TGCGCCAGCAGCACGACAGTCTCAGATACGCAGTATTTT,CASSTTVSDTQYF
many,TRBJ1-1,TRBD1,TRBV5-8,TGTGCCAGCAGTGAAACTAGGGGGCTTAGCACTGAAGCTTTCTTT,CASSETRGLSTEAFF
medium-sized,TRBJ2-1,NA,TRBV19,TGTGCCAGTAGTATCCCTCCGCCGGGCAATGAGCAGTTCTTC,CASSIPPPGNEQFF
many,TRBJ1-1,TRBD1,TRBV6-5,TGTGCCAGCAGTTCCAGGGGGACTGAAGCTTTCTTT,CASSSRGTEAFF
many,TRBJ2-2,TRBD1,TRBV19,TGTGCCAGTAGTATCACAGTGACAGGGCTCATCGGGGAGCTGTTTTTT,CASSITVTGLIGELFF
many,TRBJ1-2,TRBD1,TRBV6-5,TGTGCCAGCAGTATTCAGGGGGCTAACTATGGCTACACCTTC,CASSIQGANYGYTF
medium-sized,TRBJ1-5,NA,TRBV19,TGTGCCAGTAGCCCGGGACATAATAGCAATCAGCCCCAGCATTTT,CASSPGHNSNQPQHF
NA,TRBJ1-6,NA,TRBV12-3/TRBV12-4,TGTGCCAGCAGTTCGACAGGCAATTCACCCCTCCACTTT,CASSSTGNSPLHF
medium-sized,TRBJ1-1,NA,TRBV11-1,TGTGCCAGCAGCGCGAGAAACACTGAAGCTTTCTTT,CASSARNTEAFF
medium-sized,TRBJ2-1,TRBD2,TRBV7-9,TGTGCCAGCAGTTGGGGGGGGACTGTGCAGTTCTTC,CASSWGGTVQFF
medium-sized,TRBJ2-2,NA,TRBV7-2,TGTGCCAGCAGCCTATTAACAGGGAGCACCGGGGAGCTGTTTTTT,CASSLLTGSTGELFF
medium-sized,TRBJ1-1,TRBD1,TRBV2,TGTGCCAGCAGTGAAGCAAACAGGGGGTACCACACTGAAGCTTTCTTT,CASSEANRGYHTEAFF
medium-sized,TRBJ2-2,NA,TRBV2,TGTGCCAGCAGCTATAGCGTGGGAGTAGGTGTAACGAGCACCGGGGAGCTGTTTTTT,CASSYSVGVGVTSTGELFF
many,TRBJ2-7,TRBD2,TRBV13,TGTGCCAGCAGCTTAGGGGCGGGGGGGTCCTACGAGCAGTACTTC,CASSLGAGGSYEQYF
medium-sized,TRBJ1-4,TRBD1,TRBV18,TGTGCCAGCTCACCAGGGACAGGGTATGAAAAACTGTTTTTT,CASSPGTGYEKLFF
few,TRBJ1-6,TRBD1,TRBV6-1,TGTGCCAGCAGTGAACGTTCAGGGGGCGCGCCCCCCCTCCACTTT,CASSERSGGAPPLHF
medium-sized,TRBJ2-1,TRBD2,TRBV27,TGTGCCAGCATTCCATTAGGGACTAGCCCGGGCTCCTACAATGAGCAGTTCTTC,CASIPLGTSPGSYNEQFF
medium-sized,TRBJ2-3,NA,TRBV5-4,TGTGCCAGCAGCCCGCGCCGCGGCTCGCCAGATACGCAGTATTTT,CASSPRRGSPDTQYF
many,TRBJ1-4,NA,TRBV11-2,TGTGCCAGCCGACTCGGACAGACAGCCTATAATGAAAAACTGTTTTTT,CASRLGQTAYNEKLFF
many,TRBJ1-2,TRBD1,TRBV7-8,TGTGCCAGCAGCCCCAGACAGGGTTCCTCCCGGTATGGCTACACCTTC,CASSPRQGSSRYGYTF
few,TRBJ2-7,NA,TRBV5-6,TGTGCCAGCAGCTCCATCGACTTCTACGAGCAGTACTTC,CASSSIDFYEQYF
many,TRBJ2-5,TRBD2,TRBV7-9,TGTGCCAGCAGCCCTAGCGGGAGCGGGGAGACCCAGTACTTC,CASSPSGSGETQYF
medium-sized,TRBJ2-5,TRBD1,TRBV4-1,TGCGCCAGCAGCCAAGAACAGGGGGCGTGGGAGACCCAGTACTTC,CASSQEQGAWETQYF
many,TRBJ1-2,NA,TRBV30,TGTGCCTGGAGTGTACAGCTAAACTATGGCTACACCTTC,CAWSVQLNYGYTF
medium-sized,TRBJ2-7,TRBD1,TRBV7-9,TGTGCCAGCAGCTTCGTACAGGGGGCGACTTACGAGCAGTACTTC,CASSFVQGATYEQYF
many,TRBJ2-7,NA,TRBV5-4,TGTGCCAGCGGGCGGGAGTCGACAGGAGAGCAGTACTTC,CASGRESTGEQYF
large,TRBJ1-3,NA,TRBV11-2,TGTGCCAGCAGCTTAGGAGGGGGTGGAAACACCATATATTTT,CASSLGGGGNTIYF
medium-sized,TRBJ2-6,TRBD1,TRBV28,TGTGCCAGCAGACCCGGACAGGGGCTGAGCTCTGGGGCCAACGTCCTGACTTTC,CASRPGQGLSSGANVLTF
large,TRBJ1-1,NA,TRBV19,TGTGCCAGTAGTATTGGGCCCCAGAACACTGAAGCTTTCTTT,CASSIGPQNTEAFF
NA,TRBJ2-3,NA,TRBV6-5,TGTGCCAGCAGTTACTCGCTGGTCAGACAGTCAGATACGCAGTATTTT,CASSYSLVRQSDTQYF
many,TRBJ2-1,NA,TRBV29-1,TGCAGCGTTGGCAGCGATAATGAGCAGTTCTTC,CSVGSDNEQFF
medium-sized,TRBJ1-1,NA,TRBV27,TGTGCCAGCAGTTTCCCTGCAGGTGAAGCTTTCTTT,CASSFPAGEAFF
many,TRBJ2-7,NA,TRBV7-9,TGTGCCAGCAGCTCTGACCCTGGACAGCAGTATAACAACGAGCAGTACTTC,CASSSDPGQQYNNEQYF
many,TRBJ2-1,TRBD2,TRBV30,TGTGCCTGGAGTGTCACACCCTCAACTAGCGGGAGGGCCGGGAATGAGCAGTTCTTC,CAWSVTPSTSGRAGNEQFF
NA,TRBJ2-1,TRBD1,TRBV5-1,TGCGCCAGCAGCTTACGACAGGGTGTCTACAATGAGCAGTTCTTC,CASSLRQGVYNEQFF